This TCR beta chain was captured in a study of blood T cells in healthy people across ages. A second PCR of 7 to 11 cycles used a sample-barcoded 5' primer and a J-beta primer mix. In TCRdb, the 5' RACE reads were re-called with MiXCR into one record per CDR3 protein. This repertoire shows about 290,000 distinct CDR3 sequences, around 30% found once; its top ten account for 29%. The V end lost 6 bases, the J end lost 0 bases, and 9 bases lay between the germline ends. CDR1 is SGHTA, CDR2 FQGNSA, per germline. The CDR3 extends over 15 amino acids. The source is a woman aged 70-85 years in good health. The chain is built from TRBV7-2 and TRBJ2-6; D not resolved. The specimen was blood. The CDR3 sequence: CASSHAASGANVLTF. Written as DNA, the CDR3 is TGTGCCAGCAGTCACGCGGCCTCTGGGGCCAACGTCCTGACTTTC.